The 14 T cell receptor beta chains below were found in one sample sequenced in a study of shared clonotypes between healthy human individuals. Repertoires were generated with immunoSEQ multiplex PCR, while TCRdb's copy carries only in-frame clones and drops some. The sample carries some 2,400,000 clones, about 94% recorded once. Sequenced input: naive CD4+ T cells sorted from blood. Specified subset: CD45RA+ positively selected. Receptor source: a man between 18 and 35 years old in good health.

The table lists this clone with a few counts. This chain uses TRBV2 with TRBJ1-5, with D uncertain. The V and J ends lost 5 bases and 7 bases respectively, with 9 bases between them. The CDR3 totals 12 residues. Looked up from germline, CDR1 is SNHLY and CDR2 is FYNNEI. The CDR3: CASSTLGQPQHF. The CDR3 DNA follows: TGTGCCAGCAGTACCCTGGGGCAGCCCCAGCATTTT.

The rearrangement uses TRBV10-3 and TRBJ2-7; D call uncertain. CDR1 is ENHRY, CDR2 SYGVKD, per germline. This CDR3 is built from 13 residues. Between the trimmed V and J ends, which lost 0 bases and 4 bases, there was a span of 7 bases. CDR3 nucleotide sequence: TGTGCCATCAGTGAGTCCCCCTCGTACGAGCAGTACTTC. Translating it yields CAISESPSYEQYF.

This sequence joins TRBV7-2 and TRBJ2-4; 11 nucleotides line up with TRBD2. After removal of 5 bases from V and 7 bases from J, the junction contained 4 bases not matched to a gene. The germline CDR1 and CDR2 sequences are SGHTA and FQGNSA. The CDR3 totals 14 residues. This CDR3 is CASSISGRDNIQYF. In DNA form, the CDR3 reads TGTGCCAGCAGCATTAGCGGGAGGGATAACATTCAGTACTTC.

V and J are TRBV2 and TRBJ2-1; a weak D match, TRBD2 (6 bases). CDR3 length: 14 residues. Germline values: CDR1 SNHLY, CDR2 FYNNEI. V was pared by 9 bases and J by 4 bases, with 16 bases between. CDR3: CASLRETSYNEQFF. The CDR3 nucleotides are TGTGCCAGTCTCAGGGAGACTAGTTACAATGAGCAGTTCTTC.

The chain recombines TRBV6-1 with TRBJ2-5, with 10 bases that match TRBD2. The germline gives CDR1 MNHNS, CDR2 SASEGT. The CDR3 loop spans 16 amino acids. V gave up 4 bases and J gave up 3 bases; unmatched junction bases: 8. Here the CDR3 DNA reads TGTGCCAGCAGTGCCACCTGGACTAGCGGAAAAGAGACCCAGTACTTC. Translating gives CASSATWTSGKETQYF.

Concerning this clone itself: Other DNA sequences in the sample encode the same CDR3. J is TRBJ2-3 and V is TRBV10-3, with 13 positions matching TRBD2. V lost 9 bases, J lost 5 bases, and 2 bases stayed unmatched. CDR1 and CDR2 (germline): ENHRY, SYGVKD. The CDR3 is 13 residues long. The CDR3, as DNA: TGTGCCATAGGACTAGCGGGAGTAGATACGCAGTATTTT. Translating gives CAIGLAGVDTQYF.

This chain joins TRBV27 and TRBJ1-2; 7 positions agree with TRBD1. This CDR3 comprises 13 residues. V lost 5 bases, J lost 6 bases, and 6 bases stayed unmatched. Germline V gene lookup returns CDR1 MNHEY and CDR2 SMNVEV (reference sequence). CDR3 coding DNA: TGTGCCAGCAGTGAACAGGGGAGGGATGGCTACACCTTC. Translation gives CASSEQGRDGYTF.

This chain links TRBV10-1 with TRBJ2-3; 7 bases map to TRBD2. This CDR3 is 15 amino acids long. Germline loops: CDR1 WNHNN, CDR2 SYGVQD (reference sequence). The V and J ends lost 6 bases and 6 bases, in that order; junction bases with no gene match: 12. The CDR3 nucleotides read TGCGCCAGCAGCCCCGGGGAGGGGCTGCGTGATACGCAGTATTTT. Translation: CASSPGEGLRDTQYF.

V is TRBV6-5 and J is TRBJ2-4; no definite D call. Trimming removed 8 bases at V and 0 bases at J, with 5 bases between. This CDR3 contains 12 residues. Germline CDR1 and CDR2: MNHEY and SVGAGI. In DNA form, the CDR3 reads TGTGCCAGCGGGATAGCCAAAAACATTCAGTACTTC. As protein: CASGIAKNIQYF.

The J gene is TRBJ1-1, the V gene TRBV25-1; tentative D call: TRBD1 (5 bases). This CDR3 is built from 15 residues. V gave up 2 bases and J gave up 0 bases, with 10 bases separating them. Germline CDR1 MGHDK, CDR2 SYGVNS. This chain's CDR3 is CASSERTTLNTEAFF. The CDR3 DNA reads TGTGCCAGCAGTGAACGGACAACCCTGAACACTGAAGCTTTCTTT.

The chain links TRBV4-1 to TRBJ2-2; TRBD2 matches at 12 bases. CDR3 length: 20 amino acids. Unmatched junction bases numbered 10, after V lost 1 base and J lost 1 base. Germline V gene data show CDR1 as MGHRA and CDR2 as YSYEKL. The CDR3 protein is CASSQVGLAGGPVNTGELFF. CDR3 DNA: TGCGCCAGCAGCCAAGTCGGCCTAGCGGGGGGGCCGGTGAACACCGGGGAGCTGTTTTTT.

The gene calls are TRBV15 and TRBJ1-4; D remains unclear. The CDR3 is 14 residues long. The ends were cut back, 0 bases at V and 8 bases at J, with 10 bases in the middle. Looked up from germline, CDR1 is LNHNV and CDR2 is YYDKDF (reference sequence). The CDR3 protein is CATSRDPSWEKLFF. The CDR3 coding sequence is TGTGCCACCAGCAGAGATCCAAGTTGGGAAAAACTGTTTTTT.

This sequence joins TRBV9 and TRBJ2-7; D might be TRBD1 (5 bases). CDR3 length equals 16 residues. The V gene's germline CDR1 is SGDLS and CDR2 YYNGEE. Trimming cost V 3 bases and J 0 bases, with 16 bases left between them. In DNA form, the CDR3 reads TGTGCCAGCAGCGCGTCAGTACAGGCTAACTCCTACGAGCAGTACTTC. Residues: CASSASVQANSYEQYF.

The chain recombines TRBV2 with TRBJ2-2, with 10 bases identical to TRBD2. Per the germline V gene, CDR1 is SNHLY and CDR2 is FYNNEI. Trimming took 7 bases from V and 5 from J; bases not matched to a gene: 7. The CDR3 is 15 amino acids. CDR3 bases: TGTGCCAGCATGAGAGCGGGAGGGCGGACCGGGGAGCTGTTTTTT. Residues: CASMRAGGRTGELFF.